Presented here are 13 T cell receptor beta chains from one specimen sequenced in a study of blood T cell repertoires in COVID-19. Sequencing was performed with immunoSEQ multiplex PCR; in TCRdb, only in-frame clones are kept and a portion is missing. The table has tens of thousands of clones, around 88% seen once. Sequencing was done on a sample of peripheral blood. The receptors come from a woman between 65 and 79 years old with acute or convalescent COVID-19.

The J gene is TRBJ2-3, the V gene TRBV7-6; 7 nucleotides agree with TRBD2. V lost 5 bases and J lost 2; bases outside the gene matches: 13. The V gene's germline CDR1 is SGHVS and CDR2 FNYEAQ. This CDR3 has 17 residues. Here the CDR3 DNA reads TGTGCCAGCAGCCGATTCGCTACTAGCGACTACACAGATACGCAGTATTTT. It specifies CASSRFATSDYTDTQYF. The whole variable domain, filled in from reference TRBV7-6 and TRBJ2-3, reads GAGVSQSPRYKVTKRGQDVALRCDPISGHVSLYWYRQALGQGPEFLTYFNYEAQQDKSGLPNDRFSAERPEGSISTLTIQRTEQRDSAMYRCASSRFATSDYTDTQYFGPGTRLTVL.

V and J are TRBV7-8 and TRBJ2-3; 7 bases are a match to TRBD1. V gave up 1 base and J gave up 1 base; unmatched junction bases: 5. CDR1 SGHVS and CDR2 FQNEAQ come from the germline V gene. The CDR3 consists of 16 residues. The CDR3 loop is CASSLGGQDRTDTQYF. The CDR3 coding sequence is TGTGCCAGCAGCTTAGGAGGACAGGACCGCACAGATACGCAGTATTTT.

The rearrangement joins TRBV15 to TRBJ2-2; 7 nucleotides match TRBD1. Germline CDR1 LNHNV, CDR2 YYDKDF (reference sequence). The CDR3 sequence is 15 residues long. V lost 7 bases to trimming and J lost 3 bases; unmatched junction nucleotides: 8. The CDR3 spells CATKSKGGYTGELFF. DNA of the CDR3: TGTGCCACCAAGTCCAAAGGGGGCTACACCGGGGAGCTGTTTTTT.

DNA of the CDR3: TGTGCCAGCAGCCCAGATTCGGGGACTGGAAACACCATATATTTT. Amino acids: CASSPDSGTGNTIYF. The chain joins TRBV7-7 to TRBJ1-3, with unresolved D. CDR1 SSHAT and CDR2 FNYEAQ come from the germline V gene (reference sequence). V lost 5 bases, J lost 2 bases, and 13 bases lay in between. The CDR3 runs 15 residues.

This clone was counted a single time. The rearrangement uses TRBV5-1 and TRBJ1-6, with D maybe TRBD1 (6 bases). This CDR3 is built from 18 residues. Germline V lookup: CDR1 SGHRS, CDR2 YFSETQ. Trimming took 7 bases from V and 4 from J, leaving 24 bases between them. CDR3 protein: CASRPETGLFSYNSPLHF. CDR3 nucleotides: TGCGCCAGCCGCCCCGAAACAGGGTTGTTCTCTTATAATTCACCCCTCCACTTT.

The chain links TRBV27 to TRBJ1-2; 9 nucleotides line up with TRBD1. V lost 5 bases, J lost 7 bases, and 14 bases stayed unmatched. Germline CDR1 and CDR2: MNHEY and SMNVEV (reference sequence). This CDR3 is built from 16 residues. CDR3 protein: CASSLQSGQGISGYTF. In nucleotides, the CDR3 is TGTGCCAGCAGTCTCCAGTCAGGACAGGGGATAAGTGGCTACACCTTC.

The J gene is TRBJ2-5, the V gene TRBV5-4; 7 positions agree with TRBD2. Germline CDR1 and CDR2: SGHNT and YYREEE (reference sequence). V trimming: 2 bases; J trimming: 0 bases; junction bases outside the gene matches: 4. The CDR3 runs 15 residues. CDR3 bases: TGTGCCAGCAGCTTCTCTAGCGGCAACCAAGAGACCCAGTACTTC. Translating it yields CASSFSSGNQETQYF.

V gene TRBV19 combines with J gene TRBJ2-1, with 16 nucleotides matching TRBD2. This CDR3 region has 20 residues. Losses at the gene ends were 5 bases for V and 4 bases for J; bases not matched to a gene: 14. Germline assignment: CDR1 LNHDA and CDR2 SQIVND (reference sequence). CDR3 loop: CASSDIPGLAGGPGYNEQFF. CDR3 sequence (DNA): TGTGCCAGTAGTGACATTCCGGGACTAGCGGGGGGGCCTGGGTACAATGAGCAGTTCTTC.

The gene calls are TRBV6-2 or TRBV6-3 and TRBJ1-1, with D possibly being TRBD1 (6 bases). The CDR3 runs to 19 residues. The V gene's germline CDR1 is MNHEY and CDR2 SVGEGT. Trimming removed 4 bases at V and 3 bases at J, with 27 bases between. The CDR3: CASSLAGTNPRGIDTEAFF. CDR3 DNA: TGTGCCAGCAGTTTGGCCGGGACGAATCCAAGGGGGATTGACACTGAAGCTTTCTTT.

V and J are TRBV5-1 and TRBJ2-1, with 8 bases lining up with TRBD1. CDR1 is SGHRS and CDR2 is YFSETQ in the germline V gene. Trimming at V came to 3 bases and at J to 7 bases, leaving 12 bases not matched to a gene. This CDR3 has 16 amino acids. CDR3 loop: CASSSAGQGAQNEQFF. CDR3 sequence (DNA): TGCGCCAGCAGCTCAGCCGGGCAGGGGGCTCAAAATGAGCAGTTCTTC.

The chain uses TRBV3-1 (or the pseudogene TRBV3-2) and TRBJ1-3; 8 bases agree with TRBD1. V shed 2 bases and J 8 bases; nucleotides not matched to a gene: 11. Germline V gene sequence: CDR1 LGHDT, CDR2 YNNKEL (reference sequence). The length of the CDR3 is 16 residues. In DNA, the CDR3 is TGTGCCAGCAGCCAACCCCAGGGGCGACAGGGGTACACCATATATTTT. Protein: CASSQPQGRQGYTIYF.

The chain links TRBV24-1 to TRBJ1-5; D gene unclear. Germline V gives CDR1 KGHDR, CDR2 SFDVKD. The CDR3 is 15 residues long. V lost 4 bases, J lost 6 bases, and 15 bases lay in between. The CDR3 loop is CATSEGNEGGQPQHF. The CDR3 DNA reads TGTGCCACCAGTGAGGGAAATGAGGGTGGTCAGCCCCAGCATTTT.

The chain employs TRBV9 and TRBJ1-1; perhaps TRBD1 as D (6 bases). Per germline, CDR1 SGDLS and CDR2 YYNGEE. The length of the CDR3 is 15 residues. Trimming removed 2 bases at V and 0 bases at J, with 11 bases between. CDR3 sequence (DNA): TGTGCCAGCAGCGTCAGGACAGACATGAACACTGAAGCTTTCTTT. This encodes CASSVRTDMNTEAFF.